The 5 T cell receptor beta chains listed next were all sequenced from one sample in a study of response to subunit inactivated influenza vaccine. TCRdb passed the RT-PCR reads through MiXCR, listing each CDR3 protein once. The data contain about 780,000 distinct CDR3 sequences, approximately 17% of them seen just once; the ten biggest clones take up about a tenth. The starting material was PBMCs from blood, obtained 5 days after vaccination. These receptors were taken from a man aged 50 or older who received an inactivated influenza vaccine.

The J gene is TRBJ2-7, the V gene TRBV20-1, with 8 bases that match TRBD2. The CDR3 sequence is 15 residues long. Germline CDR1 reads DFQATT; CDR2 reads SNEGSKA (reference sequence). With 3 bases clipped from V and 1 base from J, the junction kept 8 bases outside the gene matches. CDR3 loop: CSASSPAGASYEQYF. In DNA form, the CDR3 reads TGCAGTGCTAGCTCCCCAGCGGGGGCGTCCTACGAGCAGTACTTC.

The genes are TRBV6-6 and TRBJ2-3; no clear D gene. The CDR3 length is 12 residues. Germline CDR1 reads MNHNY; CDR2 reads SVGAGI (reference sequence). The ends were cut back, 7 bases at V and 5 bases at J, with 10 bases in the middle. CDR3 in amino acids: CASITPGDTQYF. The CDR3 coding sequence is TGTGCCAGCATTACCCCCGGAGATACGCAGTATTTT.

The CDR3 is CASSANRDSIIYEQYF. CDR3 nucleotides: TGTGCCAGCAGCGCTAACCGGGACTCTATAATATACGAGCAGTACTTC. This chain uses TRBV9 with TRBJ2-7; the D gene is possibly TRBD2 (6 bases). The CDR3 has 16 amino acids. V shed 3 bases and J shed 4 bases, with 20 bases lying between them. Germline CDR1 reads SGDLS; CDR2 reads YYNGEE.

The rearrangement links TRBV18 to TRBJ1-6; 7 bases are shared with TRBD1. Germline-derived CDR1 and CDR2 are KGHSH and LQKENI. Trimming removed 3 bases from V and 8 bases from J; junction bases left unmatched: 10. The CDR3 extends over 16 amino acids. The CDR3 spells CASSPRQGRTDSPLHF. DNA for the CDR3: TGTGCCAGCTCACCCCGACAGGGTAGGACGGATTCACCCCTCCACTTT.

A few counts support this clonotype. The chain links TRBV4-3 to TRBJ1-4, with D perhaps matching TRBD1 (6 bases). Germline assignment: CDR1 LGHNA and CDR2 YSLEER. V lost 0 bases and J 10 bases, leaving 12 bases between the germline ends. The CDR3 totals 14 residues. The CDR3 protein is CASSQDTGKGKLFF. As DNA, the CDR3 is TGCGCCAGCAGCCAAGATACAGGGAAGGGAAAACTGTTTTTT.